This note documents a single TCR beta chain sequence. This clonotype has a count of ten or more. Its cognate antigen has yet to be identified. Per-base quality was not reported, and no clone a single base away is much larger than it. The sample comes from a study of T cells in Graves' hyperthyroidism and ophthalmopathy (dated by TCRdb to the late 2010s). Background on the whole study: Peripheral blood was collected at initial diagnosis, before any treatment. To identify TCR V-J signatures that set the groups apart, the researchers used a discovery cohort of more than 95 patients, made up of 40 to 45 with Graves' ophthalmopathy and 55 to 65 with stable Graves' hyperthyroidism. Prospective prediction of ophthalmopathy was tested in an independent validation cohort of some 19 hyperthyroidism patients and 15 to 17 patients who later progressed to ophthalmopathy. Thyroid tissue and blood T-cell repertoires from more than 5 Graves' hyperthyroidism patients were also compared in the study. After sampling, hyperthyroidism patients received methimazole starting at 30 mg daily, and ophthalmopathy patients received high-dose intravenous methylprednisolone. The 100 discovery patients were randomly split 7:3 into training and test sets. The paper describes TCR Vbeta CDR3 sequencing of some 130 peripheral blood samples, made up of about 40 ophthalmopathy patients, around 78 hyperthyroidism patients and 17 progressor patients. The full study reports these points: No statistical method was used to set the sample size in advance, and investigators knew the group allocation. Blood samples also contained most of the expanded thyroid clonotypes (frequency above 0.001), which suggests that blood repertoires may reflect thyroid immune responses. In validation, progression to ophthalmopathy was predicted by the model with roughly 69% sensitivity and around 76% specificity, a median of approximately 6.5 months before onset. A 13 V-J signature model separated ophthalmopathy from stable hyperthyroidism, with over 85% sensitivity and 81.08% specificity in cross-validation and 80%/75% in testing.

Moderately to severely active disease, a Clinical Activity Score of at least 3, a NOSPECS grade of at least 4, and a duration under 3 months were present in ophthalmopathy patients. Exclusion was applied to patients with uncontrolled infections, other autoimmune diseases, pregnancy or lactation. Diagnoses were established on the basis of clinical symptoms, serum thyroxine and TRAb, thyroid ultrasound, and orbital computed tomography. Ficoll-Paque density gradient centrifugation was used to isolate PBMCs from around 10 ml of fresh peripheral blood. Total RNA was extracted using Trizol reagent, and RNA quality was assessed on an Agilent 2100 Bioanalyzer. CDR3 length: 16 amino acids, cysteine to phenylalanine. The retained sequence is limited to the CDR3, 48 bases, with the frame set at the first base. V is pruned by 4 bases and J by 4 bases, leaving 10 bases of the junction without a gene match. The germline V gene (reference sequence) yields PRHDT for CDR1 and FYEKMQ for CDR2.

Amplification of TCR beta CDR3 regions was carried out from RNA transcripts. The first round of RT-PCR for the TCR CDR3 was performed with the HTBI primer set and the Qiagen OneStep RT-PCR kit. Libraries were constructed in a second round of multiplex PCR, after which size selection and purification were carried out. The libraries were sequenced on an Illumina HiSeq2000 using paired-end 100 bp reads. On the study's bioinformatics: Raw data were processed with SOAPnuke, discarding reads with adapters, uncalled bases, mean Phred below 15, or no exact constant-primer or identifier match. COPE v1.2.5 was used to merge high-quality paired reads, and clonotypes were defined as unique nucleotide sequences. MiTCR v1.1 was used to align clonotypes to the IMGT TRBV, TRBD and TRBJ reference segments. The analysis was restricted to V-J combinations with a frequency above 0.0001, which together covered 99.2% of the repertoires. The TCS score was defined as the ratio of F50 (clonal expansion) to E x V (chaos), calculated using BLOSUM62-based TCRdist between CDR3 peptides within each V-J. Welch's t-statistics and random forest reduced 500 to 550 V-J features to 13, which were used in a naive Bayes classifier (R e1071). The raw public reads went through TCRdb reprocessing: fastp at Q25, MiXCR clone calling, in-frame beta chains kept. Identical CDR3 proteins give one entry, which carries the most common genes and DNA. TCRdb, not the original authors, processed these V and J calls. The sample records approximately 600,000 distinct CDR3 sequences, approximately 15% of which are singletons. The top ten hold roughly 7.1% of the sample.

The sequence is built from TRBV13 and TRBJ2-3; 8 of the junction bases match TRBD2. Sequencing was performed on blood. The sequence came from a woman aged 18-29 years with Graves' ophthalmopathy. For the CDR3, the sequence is CASSSDGSGSADTQYF. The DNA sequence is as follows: TGTGCCAGCAGCTCGGACGGGAGCGGGAGCGCAGATACGCAGTATTTT.